This TCR beta chain was recovered during a study of cytomegalovirus exposure and HLA in healthy donors. Each donor's status was that of a healthy bone marrow donor. This clone was seen only once. The PCR had 60 Vbeta and 13 Jbeta primers. Some clones are missing from TCRdb's copy, which holds only in-frame ones; the method was immunoSEQ multiplex PCR. Of around 150,000 clones listed, 80% to 90% are singletons. Between the trimmed V and J ends, which lost 4 bases and 3 bases, there was a span of 10 bases. In germline, CDR1 is MGHDK, CDR2 SYGVNS. The CDR3 consists of 13 residues. Sequencing was carried out using PBMCs. This sequence was found in a man younger than 35 in good health and CMV-seropositive. This rearrangement joins TRBV25-1 to TRBJ2-7; no firm D call. The CDR3 nucleotides read TGTGCCAGCAGTGCCGGTCAGGACTACGAGCAGTACTTC. Translation: CASSAGQDYEQYF.